This T cell receptor (beta chain) was captured in a study of vaccination and CD4 T cells after COVID-19. Overall study context: From HCoV-229E, HCoV-OC43, HCoV-NL63 and SARS-CoV-2, overlapping spike peptides were used to stimulate the cells.

Treatment meaning: 10-day PBMC culture with coronavirus spike peptide pools or control peptides (ViraFEST assay). Fewer than 2.5 million PBMCs went into each well for culture with approximately 10 IU/ml IL-2 and about 10 ug/ml peptide pools. The authors isolated CD4+ T cells by negative selection after 10 days of culture. A note on this clonotype: The target antigen is unknown.

Oncomine TCR Beta short-read sequencing was applied to DNA from cultured CD4+ T cells. The authors extracted genomic DNA from cultured CD4+ T cells. TCRdb recomputed calls from the PCR reads with MiXCR, one row per CDR3 protein. This table holds around 15,000 distinct CDR3 sequences, 72% found once. Sequenced input: CD4+ T cells from blood, cultured in vitro. This sequence originates from a human donor who had recovered from COVID-19.

CDR3 sequence reads: CASGYFRGGGYGYTF. CDR3 bases: TGTGCCAGCGGATACTTCAGGGGTGGAGGCTATGGCTACACCTTC. The chain links TRBV6-5 to TRBJ1-2, with D perhaps TRBD1 (6 bases). Germline-derived CDR1 and CDR2 are MNHEY and SVGAGI. The length of the CDR3 is 15 residues. Trimming left V 8 bases short and J 4 bases short, with 20 bases between.